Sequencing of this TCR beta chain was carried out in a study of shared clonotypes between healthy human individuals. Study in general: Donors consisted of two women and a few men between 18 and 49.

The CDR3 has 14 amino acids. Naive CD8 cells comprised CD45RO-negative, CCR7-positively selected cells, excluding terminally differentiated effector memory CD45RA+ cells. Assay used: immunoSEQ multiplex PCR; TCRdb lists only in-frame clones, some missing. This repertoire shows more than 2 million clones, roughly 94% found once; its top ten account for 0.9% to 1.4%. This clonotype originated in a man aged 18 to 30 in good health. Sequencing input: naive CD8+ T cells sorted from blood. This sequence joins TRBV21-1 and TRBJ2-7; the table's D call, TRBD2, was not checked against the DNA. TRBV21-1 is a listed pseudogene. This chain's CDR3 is CAPKGREDIHEQYF. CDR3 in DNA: TGTGCCCCCAAAGGGAGGGAGGACATCCACGAGCAGTACTTC.